The next 20 T cell receptor beta chains were all read from a single sample in a study of blood T cell repertoires in COVID-19 (dated by TCRdb to the early 2020s). Library preparation used the immunoSEQ multiplex PCR assay. In TCRdb, the immuneACCESS table is reduced to in-frame sequences with V and J assigned. These tables do not hold every clone; where another copy was compared, an unresolved V gene accounts for under half, and the others remain unexplained. Counted in this sample were some 200,000 clones; more than 80% of them appeared once. Of the sample, around 8.8% falls within the top ten clones. The sample was PBMCs or T cells enriched from blood (not recorded which). The source is a man aged 40-49 years who had recovered from COVID-19.

This sequence joins TRBV6-2 or TRBV6-3 and TRBJ2-2; weak D call: TRBD2 (5 bases). The CDR3 covers 16 residues. The ends were cut back, 6 bases at V and 4 bases at J, with 18 bases in the middle. Germline CDR1 reads MNHEY; CDR2 reads SVGEGT. CDR3 amino acids: CASSRLGDRITGELFF. The CDR3 DNA sequence: TGTGCCAGCAGCCGCCTGGGAGACCGGATCACCGGGGAGCTGTTTTTT.

The chain links TRBV10-3 to TRBJ2-7, with 11 bases matching TRBD1. Germline trimming cut 7 bases from V and 5 bases from J; bases unmatched to any gene: 7. Germline loops: CDR1 ENHRY, CDR2 SYGVKD. This CDR3 has 14 residues. CDR3 loop: CAITPGQGDHEQYF. The CDR3 bases are TGTGCCATCACACCGGGACAGGGGGACCACGAGCAGTACTTC.

This clone appeared a few times. The chain has TRBV7-6 and TRBJ1-1, with 9 bases aligning to TRBD1. V lost 4 bases, J lost 5 bases, and 11 bases stayed unmatched. CDR3 length: 16 residues. The germline gives CDR1 SGHVS, CDR2 FNYEAQ. CDR3 nucleotides: TGTGCCAGCAGCTCCACCGCGACAGGGGGGGGGACTGAAGCTTTCTTT. It is translated as CASSSTATGGGTEAFF.

The chain is built from TRBV6-5 and TRBJ2-7; TRBD1 is a possible D gene (6 bases). The CDR3 is 14 amino acids. Germline V lookup: CDR1 MNHEY, CDR2 SVGAGI. Trimming shortened V by 10 bases and J by 4 bases, and 20 bases separated the two germline ends. CDR3 nucleotides: TGTGCCATTCCCCAACAGGGCCCTTATTACGAGCAGTACTTC. Its translation: CAIPQQGPYYEQYF.

This chain uses TRBV7-9 with TRBJ1-1, with D maybe TRBD1 (5 bases). Germline V gene lookup returns CDR1 SEHNR and CDR2 FQNEAQ (reference sequence). The V end lost 6 bases, the J end lost 8 bases, and 16 bases lay between the germline ends. There are 13 residues in the CDR3. The CDR3, as DNA: TGTGCCAGCAGTCTATCTGGGGCAGGGGAAGCTTTCTTT. Translated: CASSLSGAGEAFF.

This clone was counted a few times. The genes are TRBV30 and TRBJ2-7; 8 nucleotides match TRBD1. CDR1 and CDR2 from the germline V gene are GTSNPN and SVGIG (reference sequence). Unmatched junction bases numbered 6, after V lost 5 bases and J lost 0 bases. CDR3 size: 14 residues. The CDR3 protein is CAWQGAGASYEQYF. For the CDR3, the DNA is TGTGCCTGGCAGGGGGCAGGGGCCTCCTACGAGCAGTACTTC.

This sequence joins TRBV7-3 and TRBJ2-3; the match to TRBD2 covers 12 bases. This CDR3 has 16 residues. Germline V gene lookup returns CDR1 SGHTA and CDR2 FQGTGA. J lost 0 bases, V lost 4 bases, and 2 bases had no gene match. The CDR3 coding sequence is TGTGCCAGCAGCTCGGGACTAGCGGGTAGCACAGATACGCAGTATTTT. This codes for CASSSGLAGSTDTQYF.

V gene TRBV19 combines with J gene TRBJ1-4; 11 bases line up with TRBD1. The CDR3 extends over 16 amino acids. The junction had 9 bases not matched to a gene; V was cut back by 5 bases and J by 7 bases. Germline V gene data show CDR1 as LNHDA and CDR2 as SQIVND (reference sequence). CDR3 in DNA: TGTGCCAGTAGTCCAAGGGACAGGGGGAAGCCTGAAAAACTGTTTTTT. This gives the protein CASSPRDRGKPEKLFF.

The CDR3 spells CASSAGTGGFRLFF. The DNA for the CDR3 is TGTGCCAGCAGTGCCGGGACAGGGGGCTTCAGACTGTTTTTT. The gene calls are TRBV2 and TRBJ1-4, with 12 bases matching TRBD1. Trimming removed 4 bases from V and 13 bases from J; junction bases left unmatched: 7. The CDR3 has 14 residues. Germline V gene lookup returns CDR1 SNHLY and CDR2 FYNNEI.

This clone was recorded a few times. This chain uses TRBV7-8 with TRBJ1-5, with 7 bases identical to TRBD1. CDR3 size: 17 residues. V lost 5 bases, J lost 7 bases, and 17 bases stayed unmatched. Looked up from germline, CDR1 is SGHVS and CDR2 is FQNEAQ. The CDR3 coding sequence is TGTGCCAGCAGCCCGCAGGGGGGAAAGGTGAGGAGCCAGCCCCAGCATTTT. This sequence encodes CASSPQGGKVRSQPQHF. The whole variable domain, remainder taken from reference TRBV7-8 and TRBJ1-5, is GAGVSQSPRYKVAKRGQDVALRCDPISGHVSLFWYQQALGQGPEFLTYFQNEAQLDKSGLPSDRFFAERPEGSVSTLKIQRTQQEDSAVYLCASSPQGGKVRSQPQHFGDGTRLSIL.

The chain has TRBV20-1 and TRBJ1-2; D gene ambiguous. Trimming cost V 6 bases and J 8 bases, with 7 bases left between them. The CDR3 spans 9 residues. Germline CDR1 and CDR2: DFQATT and SNEGSKA (reference sequence). CDR3 bases: TGCAGTGCCCTAGAAGGCTACACCTTC. Protein product: CSALEGYTF.

The chain recombines TRBV12-3 or TRBV12-4 with TRBJ1-1; D is uncertain. V lost 2 bases and J lost 7, with 5 bases in between. The CDR3 spans 11 residues. CDR3 sequence: CASSLRSEAFF. CDR3 DNA: TGTGCCAGCAGTTTAAGGAGTGAAGCTTTCTTT.

This clone appeared a single time. The chain has TRBV6-5 and TRBJ2-5, with D tentatively TRBD2 (5 bases). Germline assignment: CDR1 MNHEY and CDR2 SVGAGI. V was pared by 2 bases and J by 4 bases, with 11 bases between. This CDR3 has 14 amino acids. The CDR3 spells CASSYPGLTETQYF. CDR3 in DNA: TGTGCCAGCAGTTACCCCGGACTCACAGAGACCCAGTACTTC.

The CDR3 DNA follows: TGTGCCAGCCCGACAGGGGCTGGAAACACCATATATTTT. It encodes CASPTGAGNTIYF. V gene TRBV7-9 combines with J gene TRBJ1-3; 8 bases fit TRBD1. Trimming at V came to 8 bases and at J to 2 bases, leaving 2 bases not matched to a gene. Germline CDR1 reads SEHNR; CDR2 reads FQNEAQ (reference sequence). This CDR3 has 13 amino acids.

The chain links TRBV11-1 to TRBJ2-5, with 11 bases fitting TRBD2. This CDR3 has 16 residues. The V gene end was trimmed by 2 bases and the J gene end by 5 bases; junction bases not matched to a gene: 7. Germline V gene lookup returns CDR1 SGHAT and CDR2 FQDESV (reference sequence). CDR3: CASSLSSGRARETQYF. CDR3 sequence (DNA): TGTGCCAGCAGCTTAAGTAGCGGGAGGGCCCGGGAGACCCAGTACTTC.

The CDR3 region has the DNA TGCGCCAGCAGCTTAAATGCAGGGGGCGCATATGGCTACACCTTC. This gives the protein CASSLNAGGAYGYTF. This sequence joins TRBV5-1 and TRBJ1-2; the match to TRBD1 covers 8 bases. The V gene end was trimmed by 2 bases and the J gene end by 5 bases; junction bases not matched to a gene: 8. Per the germline V gene, CDR1 is SGHRS and CDR2 is YFSETQ. CDR3 size: 15 residues.

V gene TRBV30 combines with J gene TRBJ1-4, with D hard to call. This CDR3 is 12 amino acids long. Germline V gene lookup returns CDR1 GTSNPN and CDR2 SVGIG (reference sequence). V lost 3 bases and J 5 bases, leaving 7 bases between the germline ends. This chain's CDR3 is CAWRSGNEKLFF. The CDR3 DNA sequence: TGTGCCTGGAGGAGCGGAAATGAAAAACTGTTTTTT.

The V call is TRBV5-1, the J call TRBJ1-2, with TRBD1 as a possible D gene (6 bases). This CDR3 comprises 12 residues. V lost 3 bases, J lost 5 bases, and 8 bases lay in between. In germline, CDR1 is SGHRS, CDR2 YFSETQ. CDR3 loop: CASSSGTYGYTF. As DNA, the CDR3 is TGCGCCAGCAGCTCCGGGACATATGGCTACACCTTC.

The CDR3 is CSASRATEAFF. The CDR3 coding sequence is TGCAGTGCTAGCAGGGCTACTGAAGCTTTCTTT. The chain has TRBV20-1 and TRBJ1-1, with D perhaps matching TRBD1 (5 bases). The V end was cut by 3 bases, the J end by 5 bases, with 7 bases between. CDR1 DFQATT and CDR2 SNEGSKA come from the germline V gene (reference sequence). The CDR3 runs to 11 residues.

CDR3 sequence: CASSESGNYEQYF. The DNA for the CDR3 is TGTGCCAGCAGTGAATCGGGAAACTACGAGCAGTACTTC. The chain carries TRBV2 and TRBJ2-7, with a weak D call TRBD2 (5 bases). Germline CDR1 is SNHLY and CDR2 is FYNNEI. The CDR3 covers 13 residues. Trimming took 2 bases from V and 3 from J, leaving 8 bases between them.